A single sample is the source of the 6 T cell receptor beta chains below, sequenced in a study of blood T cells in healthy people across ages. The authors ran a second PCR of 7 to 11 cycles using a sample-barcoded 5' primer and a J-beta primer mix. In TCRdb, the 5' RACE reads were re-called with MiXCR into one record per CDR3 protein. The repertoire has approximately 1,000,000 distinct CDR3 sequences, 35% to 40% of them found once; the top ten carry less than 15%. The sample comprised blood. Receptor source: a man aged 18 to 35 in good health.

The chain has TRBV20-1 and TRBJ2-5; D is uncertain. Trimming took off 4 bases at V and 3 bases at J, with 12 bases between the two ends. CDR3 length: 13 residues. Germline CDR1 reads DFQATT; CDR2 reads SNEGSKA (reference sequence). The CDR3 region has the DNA TGCAGTGCTACGGTCCTGGGGAAAGAGACCCAGTACTTC. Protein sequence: CSATVLGKETQYF.

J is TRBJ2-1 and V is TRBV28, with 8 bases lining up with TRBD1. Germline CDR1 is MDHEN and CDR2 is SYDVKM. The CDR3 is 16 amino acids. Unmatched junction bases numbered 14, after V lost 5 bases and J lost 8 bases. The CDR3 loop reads CASSRPGQDLLDEQFF. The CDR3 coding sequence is TGTGCCAGCAGTCGCCCGGGACAGGACCTTTTAGATGAGCAGTTCTTC.

In nucleotides, the CDR3 is TGTGCCAGCAGCTTATATTTAAGTGAAGCTTTCTTT. Its translation is CASSLYLSEAFF. V and J are TRBV5-6 and TRBJ1-1; D is unclear. V shed 2 bases and J shed 7 bases, with 9 bases lying between them. Germline CDR1 SGHDT, CDR2 YYEEEE. The length of the CDR3 is 12 residues.

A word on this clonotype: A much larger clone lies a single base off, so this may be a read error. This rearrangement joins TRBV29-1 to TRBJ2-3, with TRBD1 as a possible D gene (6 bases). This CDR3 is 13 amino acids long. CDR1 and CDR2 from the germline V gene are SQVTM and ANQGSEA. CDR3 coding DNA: TGCAGCGTTGTGGACCCAGCGACAGGTACGCAGTATTTT. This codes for CSVVDPATGTQYF.

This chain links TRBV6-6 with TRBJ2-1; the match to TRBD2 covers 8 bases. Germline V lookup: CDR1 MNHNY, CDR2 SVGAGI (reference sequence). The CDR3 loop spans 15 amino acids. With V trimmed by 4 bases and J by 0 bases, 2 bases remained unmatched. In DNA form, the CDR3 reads TGTGCCAGCAGTTCGGGGGGGATCTCCTACAATGAGCAGTTCTTC. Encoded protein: CASSSGGISYNEQFF.

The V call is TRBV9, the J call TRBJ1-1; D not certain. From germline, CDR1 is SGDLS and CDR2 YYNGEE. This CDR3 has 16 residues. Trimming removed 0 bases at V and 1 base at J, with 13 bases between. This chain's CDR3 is CASSVGGNPANTEAFF. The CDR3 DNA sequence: TGTGCCAGCAGCGTAGGCGGCAACCCCGCGAACACTGAAGCTTTCTTT.